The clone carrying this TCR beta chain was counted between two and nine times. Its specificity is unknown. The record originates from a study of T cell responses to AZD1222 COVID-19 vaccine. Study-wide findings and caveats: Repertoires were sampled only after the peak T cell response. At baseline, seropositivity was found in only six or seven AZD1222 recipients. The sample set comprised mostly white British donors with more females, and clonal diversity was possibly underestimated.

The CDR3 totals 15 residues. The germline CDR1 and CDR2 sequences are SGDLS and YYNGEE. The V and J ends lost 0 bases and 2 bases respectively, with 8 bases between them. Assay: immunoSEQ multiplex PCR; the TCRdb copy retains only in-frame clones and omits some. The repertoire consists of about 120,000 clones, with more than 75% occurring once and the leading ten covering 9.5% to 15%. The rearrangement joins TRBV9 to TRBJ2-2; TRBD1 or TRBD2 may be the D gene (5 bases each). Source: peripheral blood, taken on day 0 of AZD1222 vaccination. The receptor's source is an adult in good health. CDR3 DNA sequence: TGTGCCAGCAGCGTAGGGGGGTCCAACACCGGGGAGCTGTTTTTT. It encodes CASSVGGSNTGELFF.